Detailed here is one T cell receptor (beta chain). This clone was counted once. The antigen it binds to is not known. Per-nucleotide qualities are absent, and no much larger clonotype sits a single base away. The CDR3 measures 16 amino acids from cysteine to phenylalanine. The kept DNA is CDR3 alone, 48 bases in frame from the first base. For CDR1 and CDR2, the germline V gene (reference sequence) lists MNHEY and SMNVEV. Germline trimming: 0 bases from V, 7 bases from J; junction bases outside gene matches: 7. What the treatment or condition label conveys for this sample: some 19 received Ad26.COV2.S at low or high dose, single or two shots; 5 received placebo; per-sample allocation not given. Repertoires of vaccine and placebo recipients were sequenced from samples collected on day 63 after the first injection. Cohort 1b enrolled about two dozen adults aged 18-55 years at a single site in Boston, USA, between 29 July and 7 August 2020. Ad26.COV2.S was a replication-incompetent adenovirus type 26 vector expressing a prefusion-stabilized SARS-CoV-2 spike protein from the original Wuhan strain.

The immunoSEQ Assay was the method used to sequence TCRbeta CDR3 regions. After extraction, genomic DNA underwent amplification by bias-controlled multiplex PCR, followed by high-throughput sequencing. In the original analysis: To quantify the absolute abundance of every unique TCRbeta CDR3 region, sequences were collapsed and filtered. T cell fraction was estimated by normalizing TCRbeta template counts to usable DNA, which was measured by amplifying reference genes present in all nucleated cells. Repertoire TCRs were annotated as SARS-CoV-2-specific by exact matching of V gene, CDR3 amino acid sequence and J gene to a known reactive TCR set. The reference SARS-CoV-2 TCR set came from MIRA and was filtered for enrichment in COVID-19-positive ImmuneCODE repertoires, removing public or cross-reactive TCRs. Based on the MIRA antigens, annotated TCRs were further analysed at the level of specific ORF or position within ORF. Breadth was defined as the number of annotated unique rearrangements divided by the total number of unique productive rearrangements, and depth was defined as the summed frequency of the annotated unique rearrangements. Two-sided Wilcoxon rank-sum tests were applied when comparing TCR breadth between groups. Here the immuneACCESS table is served through TCRdb, limited to in-frame sequences with V and J called. Missing clones are a known gap in these copies; in checked studies unresolved V genes cover under half, and the rest lacks a known reason. The D gene and trimming were derived from the DNA, and the V and J assignments and clone size from that table. This sample comprises roughly 400,000 clones, less than 95% of them detected only once. Clones ranked in the top ten supply about 4.4% of the sample.

The data were taken from a study of Ad26.COV2.S vaccination and SARS-CoV-2 variants (dated by TCRdb to the early 2020s). Study-level background: Vaccine-arm donors came from COV1001, a multicentre, randomized, double-blind, placebo-controlled phase I-IIa trial of Ad26.COV2.S in healthy adults. Ad26.COV2.S was administered intramuscularly at a dose of 5x10^10 or 1x10^11 viral particles, either as one shot or as two shots given 56 days apart. Sequencing of the TCRbeta repertoire served to evaluate the specificity and breadth of SARS-CoV-2-reactive T cell receptors following Ad26.COV2.S vaccination. A total of around 32 samples were included in the TCR-sequenced set, comprising approximately 20 Ad26.COV2.S vaccine recipients, 5 placebo recipients and 8 SARS-CoV-2 convalescent individuals. Participants in the trial were split at random into five groups of five each, receiving low-dose or high-dose Ad26.COV2.S once or twice, or else placebo on both occasions. Investigators remained blinded to trial group allocation during experiments and outcome assessment.

Study-level results and caveats: After vaccination, spike-specific CD8+ and CD4+ T cell responses were reported to show substantial breadth. Comparable non-spike TCR breadth was observed between vaccine and placebo recipients, consistent with only spike being contained in the vaccine. The authors noted that total T cell responses may have been underestimated by the TCR breadth and depth analyses. The study lacked the statistical power to compare responses across vaccine doses or regimens. Spike-specific TCR breadth was higher in Ad26.COV2.S recipients than in placebo recipients (P = 0.0014).

This TCR was sampled from a person aged 18-60 years who received the Ad26.COV2.S COVID-19 vaccine or a placebo. Sample: peripheral blood, taken in a trial of Ad26.COV2.S vaccine versus placebo. The chain is encoded by TRBV27 joined to TRBJ1-2, with 11 bases matching TRBD1. The DNA reads TGTGCCAGCAGTTTATCGGGACAGGGGGTTATTGGTGGCTACACCTTC. It is translated as CASSLSGQGVIGGYTF.